One and the same sample provided the 30 T cell receptor beta chains below, sequenced in a study of blood T cells in healthy people across ages. Primed by a sample-barcoded 5' primer and a J-beta primer mix, a second PCR proceeded for about 7 to 11 cycles. A single record per CDR3 protein comes from TCRdb applying MiXCR to the 5' RACE reads. Here the sample spans about 1.4 million distinct CDR3 sequences, 59% being singletons. The sample consisted of blood. The receptors were sampled from a man in his late teens or twenties in good health.

As concerns this clonotype: Mismatch with germline at one junction end may stem from a read error. This chain links TRBV13 with TRBJ2-3; D not certain. Germline V gene lookup returns CDR1 PRHDT and CDR2 FYEKMQ (reference sequence). The CDR3 has 13 residues. CDR3 in DNA: TGTGCCAGCAGCTTAGAGGGCCAAGATAGGCAGTATTTT. Translated, it gives CASSLEGQDRQYF. The variable domain in full, with the rest retrieved from reference TRBV13 and TRBJ2-3, is AAGVIQSPRHLIKEKRETATLKCYPIPRHDTVYWYQQGPGQDPQFLISFYEKMQSDKGSIPDRFSAQQFSDYHSELNMSSLELGDSALYFCASSLEGQDRQYFGPGTRLTVL.

This clonotype has a single count. V gene TRBV19 combines with J gene TRBJ2-1; perhaps TRBD2 as D (6 bases). Germline-derived CDR1 and CDR2 are LNHDA and SQIVND (reference sequence). The CDR3 sequence is 12 residues long. V was pared by 3 bases and J by 9 bases, with 9 bases between. CDR3 sequence (DNA): TGTGCCAGTAGTATCGCGGGGACTGAGCAGTTCTTC. Translation gives CASSIAGTEQFF.

The V gene is TRBV27, the J gene TRBJ1-2; D ambiguous. Trimming shortened V by 3 bases and J by 7 bases, and 18 bases separated the two germline ends. The CDR3 runs 15 residues. Germline values: CDR1 MNHEY, CDR2 SMNVEV (reference sequence). DNA for the CDR3: TGTGCCAGCAGTTTGGAGTTTCCGGGAACCTGTGGCTACACCTTC. This translates into CASSLEFPGTCGYTF.

The CDR3 reads CATSSPTSGELFF. The CDR3 coding sequence is TGTGCCACCAGTTCCCCTACGAGCGGGGAGCTGTTTTTT. The rearrangement joins TRBV24-1 to TRBJ2-2; no clear D gene. V was shortened by 6 bases and J by 7 bases, with 11 bases between the two germline ends. The CDR3 covers 13 residues. Germline V gene lookup returns CDR1 KGHDR and CDR2 SFDVKD.

The chain joins TRBV4-2 to TRBJ2-3, with TRBD2 identical over 8 bases. The V and J ends lost 4 bases and 3 bases, in that order; junction bases with no gene match: 6. This CDR3 spans 15 amino acids. Looked up from germline, CDR1 is LGHNA and CDR2 is YNFKEQ. Written as DNA, the CDR3 is TGTGCCAGCAGCCCCCGGGGGGGCCTGACAGATACGCAGTATTTT. Translating it yields CASSPRGGLTDTQYF.

This clonotype was recorded a few times. The chain couples TRBV3-1 to TRBJ2-1; maybe TRBD1 (5 bases). Trimming stripped 0 bases from V and 0 bases from J, with 9 bases between. The CDR3 is made up of 16 amino acids. Germline CDR1 LGHDT, CDR2 YNNKEL (reference sequence). CDR3 sequence: CASSQEDKSSYNEQFF. The CDR3 region has the DNA TGTGCCAGCAGCCAAGAGGACAAGAGCTCCTACAATGAGCAGTTCTTC.

There are a few counts of this clonotype. The chain links TRBV20-1 to TRBJ2-7, with a weak D call TRBD2 (5 bases). The better agreement between TRBJ2-4 and the DNA end casts doubt on the J call. Germline lookup yields CDR1 DFQATT and CDR2 SNEGSKA (reference sequence). The CDR3 extends over 14 amino acids. CDR3 nucleotide sequence: TGCAGTGCTAGAGCCCGGACTCTCAAAAACATTCAGTACTTC. Translated: CSARARTLKNIQYF.

The chain joins TRBV4-1 to TRBJ2-4; 10 positions match TRBD2. There are 18 residues in the CDR3. Germline V gives CDR1 MGHRA, CDR2 YSYEKL. With 0 bases clipped from V and 7 bases from J, the junction kept 12 bases outside the gene matches. CDR3 protein: CASSQELQRGGLMNIQYF. The CDR3 region has the DNA TGCGCCAGCAGCCAAGAATTACAGCGGGGGGGCCTTATGAACATTCAGTACTTC.

This clonotype was seen only a few times. This chain uses TRBV10-3 with TRBJ2-7; a possible D gene is TRBD1 (5 bases). Germline V gene sequence: CDR1 ENHRY, CDR2 SYGVKD. Trimming shortened V by 7 bases and J by 0 bases, and 13 bases separated the two germline ends. The CDR3 is made up of 14 amino acids. The CDR3 protein is CAITTTASSYEQYF. As DNA, the CDR3 is TGTGCCATCACCACGACAGCTAGCTCCTACGAGCAGTACTTC.

This clonotype has just one count. This chain joins TRBV15 and TRBJ2-5; either TRBD1 or TRBD2 may supply D (6 bases each). V lost 0 bases and J lost 5, with 10 bases in between. Germline V gene lookup returns CDR1 LNHNV and CDR2 YYDKDF (reference sequence). The CDR3 spans 14 residues. The CDR3 is CATSRDRGAETQYF. The CDR3 bases are TGTGCCACCAGCAGAGATAGGGGGGCGGAGACCCAGTACTTC.

V gene TRBV6-6 combines with J gene TRBJ2-3; no firm D call. The CDR3 consists of 15 residues. Trimming left V 0 bases short and J 0 bases short, with 7 bases between. The V gene's germline CDR1 is MNHNY and CDR2 SVGAGI (reference sequence). The CDR3 DNA sequence: TGTGCCAGCAGTTACTCCCGGATGAGCACAGATACGCAGTATTTT. Its protein product is CASSYSRMSTDTQYF.

This chain uses TRBV11-2 with TRBJ2-7, with 7 bases lining up with TRBD1. The V segment lost 4 bases and the J segment 3 bases; nucleotides outside the gene matches: 6. The V gene's germline CDR1 is SGHAT and CDR2 FQNNGV. The CDR3 has 14 residues. The CDR3 sequence is CASSYPAGGYEQYF. CDR3 DNA: TGTGCCAGCAGCTACCCGGCAGGGGGCTACGAGCAGTACTTC.

The CDR3 bases are TGTGCCAGCAGCTCATCGACAGATCCCTGGGGCTACACCTTC. Its protein product is CASSSSTDPWGYTF. This chain links TRBV7-9 with TRBJ1-2, with D possibly TRBD1 on 5 matching bases. The CDR3 is made up of 14 amino acids. V lost 4 bases to trimming and J lost 8 bases, with 17 bases between them. The germline V gene has CDR1 SEHNR and CDR2 FQNEAQ (reference sequence).

The rearrangement links TRBV29-1 to TRBJ2-1; 9 positions match TRBD1. The V gene end was trimmed by 0 bases and the J gene end by 7 bases; junction bases not matched to a gene: 7. From germline, CDR1 is SQVTM and CDR2 ANQGSEA. The CDR3 loop spans 15 amino acids. DNA for the CDR3: TGCAGCGTTGAAGAATGGGGGACAGGGAGGAATGAGCAGTTCTTC. Translating gives CSVEEWGTGRNEQFF.

The chain employs TRBV5-1 and TRBJ2-5, with TRBD2 identical over 7 bases. The J call is in doubt because the DNA end fits TRBJ2-7 better. Germline CDR1 is SGHRS and CDR2 is YFSETQ. The CDR3 sequence is 15 residues long. CDR3 residues: CASSYLRRELDEQYF. The CDR3 nucleotides are TGCGCCAGCAGCTACTTGCGGCGGGAGTTAGACGAGCAGTACTTC.

The chain uses TRBV6-6 and TRBJ2-5; 9 bases map to TRBD1. The V segment lost 6 bases and the J segment 11 bases; nucleotides outside the gene matches: 19. Germline V gives CDR1 MNHNY, CDR2 SVGAGI (reference sequence). This CDR3 is built from 16 residues. CDR3 residues: CASSRRAGQGYNEQYF. CDR3 bases: TGTGCCAGCAGCCGACGAGCGGGACAGGGTTACAATGAGCAGTACTTC.

J is TRBJ2-1 and V is TRBV20-1, with 10 bases aligning to TRBD2. This CDR3 is built from 16 residues. Germline CDR1 DFQATT, CDR2 SNEGSKA (reference sequence). V shed 3 bases and J 4 bases; nucleotides not matched to a gene: 9. The CDR3 here is CSASPSGGAGYNEQFF. The CDR3 DNA is TGCAGTGCTAGTCCCAGCGGGGGGGCCGGGTACAATGAGCAGTTCTTC.

The V and J genes are TRBV29-1 and TRBJ2-2; TRBD1 matches at 10 bases. There are 15 residues in the CDR3. Looked up from germline, CDR1 is SQVTM and CDR2 is ANQGSEA. V shed 4 bases, J shed 7 bases, and the junction held 9 bases outside the gene matches. This chain's CDR3 is CSVGAGTGEVGELFF. The CDR3 DNA follows: TGCAGCGTTGGTGCGGGGACAGGGGAGGTCGGGGAGCTGTTTTTT.

This clonotype appeared a few times. This chain joins TRBV2 and TRBJ2-7, with 12 nucleotides matching TRBD1. The CDR3 is 15 residues long. With 0 bases clipped from V and 7 bases from J, the junction kept 4 bases outside the gene matches. Germline V CDR1 and CDR2: SNHLY, FYNNEI. CDR3: CASSEARDRGPEQYF. CDR3 in DNA: TGTGCCAGCAGTGAAGCGCGGGACAGGGGGCCAGAGCAGTACTTC.

The rearrangement uses TRBV7-8 and TRBJ2-7, with TRBD2 as a possible D gene (6 bases). There are 17 residues in the CDR3. V was pared by 0 bases and J by 3 bases, with 18 bases between. Looked up from germline, CDR1 is SGHVS and CDR2 is FQNEAQ. CDR3: CASSLAGGQGSVYEQYF. CDR3 DNA sequence: TGTGCCAGCAGCTTAGCCGGGGGTCAGGGAAGTGTCTACGAGCAGTACTTC.

Only a few counts were recorded for this clonotype. This chain links TRBV4-3 with TRBJ2-1, with TRBD2 matching 8 bases. J gave up 4 bases and V 2 bases, and 4 bases lay outside the gene matches. The CDR3 runs 15 residues. Germline V gives CDR1 LGHNA, CDR2 YSLEER. CDR3 sequence reads: CASSQQPGGYNEQFF. The CDR3 DNA reads as TGCGCCAGCAGCCAACAACCGGGGGGGTACAATGAGCAGTTCTTC.

The chain uses TRBV20-1 and TRBJ2-3; 12 positions agree with TRBD2. The germline V gene has CDR1 DFQATT and CDR2 SNEGSKA (reference sequence). This CDR3 comprises 15 residues. The junction had 9 bases not matched to a gene; V was cut back by 5 bases and J by 6 bases. The CDR3 spells CSAQGLAGTRDTQYF. The CDR3 DNA reads as TGCAGTGCTCAAGGACTAGCGGGGACCAGGGATACGCAGTATTTT.

CDR3: CASSQEWDSGADTQYF. The CDR3 coding sequence is TGTGCCAGCAGCCAAGAATGGGACTCAGGGGCAGATACGCAGTATTTT. The gene calls are TRBV4-2 and TRBJ2-3; D is possibly TRBD1 or TRBD2 (6 bases each). CDR3 length: 16 amino acids. The V gene's germline CDR1 is LGHNA and CDR2 YNFKEQ. Trimming removed 0 bases at V and 4 bases at J, with 14 bases between.

This clonotype was counted between two and nine times. For the CDR3, the DNA is TGCAGCGTTGAAGATGGCAGGGAAAGAAATACCCAGTACTTC. This translates into CSVEDGRERNTQYF. The chain uses TRBV29-1 and TRBJ2-5; perhaps TRBD1 as D (5 bases). Per germline, CDR1 SQVTM and CDR2 ANQGSEA. This CDR3 spans 14 amino acids. The germline V and J ends were trimmed by 0 bases and 8 bases, with 16 bases remaining between them.

The chain is built from TRBV5-6 and TRBJ2-1; 7 nucleotides align to TRBD2. V shed 4 bases, J shed 13 bases, and the junction held 14 bases outside the gene matches. Germline lookup yields CDR1 SGHDT and CDR2 YYEEEE. This CDR3 has 14 amino acids. CDR3 bases: TGTGCCAGCAGCCCGTCAGGGAGGGCGCTCACTCAGTTCTTC. Translating gives CASSPSGRALTQFF.

This clonotype has just a few counts. The chain uses TRBV4-1 and TRBJ2-5; TRBD2 matches 9 bases. CDR3 size: 17 residues. Germline V gene lookup returns CDR1 MGHRA and CDR2 YSYEKL. V lost 4 bases to trimming and J lost 5 bases; unmatched junction nucleotides: 14. CDR3 protein: CASSPFEAGGPVETQYF. The CDR3 DNA follows: TGCGCCAGCAGCCCCTTTGAGGCGGGGGGGCCGGTGGAGACCCAGTACTTC.

The V gene is TRBV13, the J gene TRBJ1-1; maybe TRBD1 (6 bases). The CDR3 covers 16 residues. Germline-derived CDR1 and CDR2 are PRHDT and FYEKMQ (reference sequence). The germline V and J ends were trimmed by 4 bases and 1 base, with 16 bases remaining between them. The chain's CDR3 is CASSSDSYKPNTEAFF. The CDR3, as DNA: TGTGCCAGCAGCTCGGACAGTTATAAGCCGAACACTGAAGCTTTCTTT. Together with reference TRBV13 and TRBJ1-1, the CDR3 gives the full variable domain: AAGVIQSPRHLIKEKRETATLKCYPIPRHDTVYWYQQGPGQDPQFLISFYEKMQSDKGSIPDRFSAQQFSDYHSELNMSSLELGDSALYFCASSSDSYKPNTEAFFGQGTRLTVV.

The J gene is TRBJ2-7, the V gene TRBV5-1; no firm D call. The germline CDR1 and CDR2 sequences are SGHRS and YFSETQ. V dropped 1 base and J dropped 3 bases, with 11 bases sitting between them. CDR3 length: 14 amino acids. CDR3 sequence: CASSLSKDLYEQYF. CDR3 nucleotides: TGCGCCAGCAGCTTGAGTAAGGACCTCTACGAGCAGTACTTC.

The chain carries TRBV3-1 and TRBJ1-5; D ambiguous. The V and J ends lost 1 base and 3 bases respectively, with 10 bases between them. The CDR3 has 15 residues. Germline V CDR1 and CDR2: LGHDT, YNNKEL (reference sequence). This CDR3 is CASSQASAPNQPQHF. In nucleotides, the CDR3 is TGTGCCAGCAGCCAAGCATCCGCGCCCAATCAGCCCCAGCATTTT.

The table lists this clonotype with many counts. The chain is built from TRBV27 and TRBJ2-7; 8 bases agree with TRBD2. V lost 4 bases to trimming and J lost 0 bases; unmatched junction nucleotides: 2. Looked up from germline, CDR1 is MNHEY and CDR2 is SMNVEV (reference sequence). There are 14 residues in the CDR3. CDR3 in amino acids: CASSSGTSSYEQYF. The CDR3 DNA is TGTGCCAGCAGTTCGGGGACTAGCTCCTACGAGCAGTACTTC.